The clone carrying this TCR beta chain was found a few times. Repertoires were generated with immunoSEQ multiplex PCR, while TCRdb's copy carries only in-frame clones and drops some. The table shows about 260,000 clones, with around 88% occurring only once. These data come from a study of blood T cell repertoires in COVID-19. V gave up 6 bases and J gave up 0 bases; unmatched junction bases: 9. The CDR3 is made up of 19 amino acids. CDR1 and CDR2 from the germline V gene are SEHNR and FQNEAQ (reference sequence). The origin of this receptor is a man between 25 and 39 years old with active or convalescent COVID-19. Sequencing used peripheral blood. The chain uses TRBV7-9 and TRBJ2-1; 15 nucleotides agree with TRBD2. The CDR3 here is CASSYPGLAGGNSYNEQFF. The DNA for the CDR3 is TGTGCCAGCAGTTATCCGGGACTAGCGGGGGGCAACTCCTACAATGAGCAGTTCTTC.